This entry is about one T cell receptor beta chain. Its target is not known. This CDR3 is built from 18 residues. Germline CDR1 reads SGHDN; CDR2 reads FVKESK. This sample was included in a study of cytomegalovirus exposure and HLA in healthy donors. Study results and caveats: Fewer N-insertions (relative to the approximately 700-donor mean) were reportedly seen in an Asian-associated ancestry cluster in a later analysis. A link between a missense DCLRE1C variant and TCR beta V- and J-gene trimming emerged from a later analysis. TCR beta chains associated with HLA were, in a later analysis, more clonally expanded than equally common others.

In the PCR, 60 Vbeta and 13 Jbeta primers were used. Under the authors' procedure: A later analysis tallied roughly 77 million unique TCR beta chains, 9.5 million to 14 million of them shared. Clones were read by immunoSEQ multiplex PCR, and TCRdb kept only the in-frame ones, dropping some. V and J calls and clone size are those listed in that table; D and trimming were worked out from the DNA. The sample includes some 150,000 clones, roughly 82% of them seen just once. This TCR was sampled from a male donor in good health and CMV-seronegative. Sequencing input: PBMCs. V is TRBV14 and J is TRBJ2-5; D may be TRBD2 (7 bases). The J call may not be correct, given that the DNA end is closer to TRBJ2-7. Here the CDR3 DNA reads TGTGCCAGCAGCCAAGCGGTTGTTGATTTGGGGGGGCCCTACGAGCAGTACTTC. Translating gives CASSQAVVDLGGPYEQYF.